This entry features one TCR beta chain sequence. Its specificity is unknown. This entry comes from a study of T cell responses to AZD1222 COVID-19 vaccine. The V end was cut by 5 bases, the J end by 0 bases, with 14 bases between. Germline CDR1 and CDR2: MNHEY and SVGEGT. The CDR3 runs 16 residues. Data came from immunoSEQ multiplex PCR; TCRdb stores just in-frame clones and leaves some out. The sample has under 150,000 clones, 91% seen once; the top ten hold 2.5% to 3%. Study findings and constraints: Among spike-specific TCRs, nearly half reportedly target unmutated variant regions. Every sample of the repertoires postdated the peak T cell response. The span of vaccine-associated CD4 TCRs extended across spike, with dominance at 160-218 and 743-854. Breadth and depth of Spike-specific TCRs rose after two AZD1222 doses.

The TCR was taken from an adult in good health. The V and J genes are TRBV6-2 or TRBV6-3 and TRBJ2-1, with a tentative D call TRBD2 (6 bases). Source: peripheral blood, taken on day 0 of AZD1222 vaccination. In DNA form, the CDR3 reads TGTGCCAGCAGTAAGGGACTTTCTAGCTCCTACAATGAGCAGTTCTTC. This gives the protein CASSKGLSSSYNEQFF.